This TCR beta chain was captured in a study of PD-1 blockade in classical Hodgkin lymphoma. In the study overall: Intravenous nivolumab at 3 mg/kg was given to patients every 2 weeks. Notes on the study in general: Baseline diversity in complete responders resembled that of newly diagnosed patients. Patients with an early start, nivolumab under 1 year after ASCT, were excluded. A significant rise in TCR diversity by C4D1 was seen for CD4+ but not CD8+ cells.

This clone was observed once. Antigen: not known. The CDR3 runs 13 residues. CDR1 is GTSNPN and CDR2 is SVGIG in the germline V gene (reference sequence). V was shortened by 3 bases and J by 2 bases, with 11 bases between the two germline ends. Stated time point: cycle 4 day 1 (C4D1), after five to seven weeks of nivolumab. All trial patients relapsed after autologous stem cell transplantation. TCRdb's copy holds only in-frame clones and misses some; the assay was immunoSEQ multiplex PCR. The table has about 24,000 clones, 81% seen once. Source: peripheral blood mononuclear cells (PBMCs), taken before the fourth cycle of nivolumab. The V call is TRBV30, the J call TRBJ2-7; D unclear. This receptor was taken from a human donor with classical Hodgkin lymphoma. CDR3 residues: CAWRARSTYEQYF. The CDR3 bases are TGTGCCTGGAGGGCGCGCAGCACCTACGAGCAGTACTTC.